This T cell receptor beta chain was identified during a study of cytotoxic CD8 clonotypes in ibrutinib-treated CLL. On the study more broadly: Response samples were taken after a median about eleven months of treatment, range 6 to 36. Whole-study findings and limits: Clonality increased at ibrutinib response, then returned toward baseline at progression.

V was cut by 4 bases and J by 1 base, with 17 bases left in between. The CDR3 has 17 residues. CDR1 and CDR2 (germline): SGHNT, YYREEE (reference sequence). The data were produced by immunoSEQ multiplex PCR, yet TCRdb's version contains in-frame clones alone and is incomplete. The data hold about 84,000 clones, with around 83% observed a single time. Comment on this clone: The target antigen is unknown.

The material was PBMCs, obtained before ibrutinib treatment. The chain couples TRBV5-4 to TRBJ2-2; D uncertain. The sequence was obtained from a human donor with chronic lymphocytic leukemia. The CDR3: CASSGPGGDQNTGELFF. The CDR3, as DNA: TGTGCCAGCAGCGGACCGGGCGGCGACCAGAACACCGGGGAGCTGTTTTTT. The full variable domain, in which reference TRBV5-4 and TRBJ2-2 provide the parts outside the CDR3, is ETGVTQSPTHLIKTRGQQVTLRCSSQSGHNTVSWYQQALGQGPQFIFQYYREEENGRGNFPPRFSGLQFPNYSSELNVNALELDDSALYLCASSGPGGDQNTGELFFGEGSRLTVL.